A selection of T cell receptor beta chains follows, all from one sample in a study of vaccination effects on CD4 cells after COVID-19. These TCRs' antigens remain unknown. Data came from immunoSEQ multiplex PCR; TCRdb stores just in-frame clones and leaves some out. Seen here are around 69,000 clones, around 69% observed once, and the top ten hold 1.5% to 1.9%. The source was CD4+ T cells from PBMCs cultured with HCoV-229E spike peptides, collected after COVID-19 vaccination. The receptors stem from a human donor who received a COVID-19 vaccine. The CDR3 runs from the conserved cysteine through the conserved F or W. D genes are given only for firm matches. Clone size is stated in some rows and not others, as once, few, many or a class when expanded.

clone_size: .; j_call: TRBJ2-1; d_call: .; v_call: TRBV2; cdr3_aa: CASRDSVYNEQFF; cdr3_nt: TGTGCCAGCCGCGACTCCGTCTACAATGAGCAGTTCTTC
clone_size: .; j_call: TRBJ2-1; d_call: .; v_call: TRBV7-2; cdr3_aa: CASSLAAYNEQFF; cdr3_nt: TGTGCCAGCAGCTTAGCGGCCTACAATGAGCAGTTCTTC
clone_size: .; j_call: TRBJ2-3; d_call: TRBD2; v_call: TRBV7-3; cdr3_aa: CASSSLGGGFTDTQYF; cdr3_nt: TGTGCCAGCAGCTCCCTTGGCGGGGGGTTCACAGATACGCAGTATTTT
clone_size: .; j_call: TRBJ1-1; d_call: .; v_call: TRBV4-1; cdr3_aa: CASSQARDNTEAFF; cdr3_nt: TGCGCCAGCAGCCAAGCCCGAGATAACACTGAAGCTTTCTTT
clone_size: .; j_call: TRBJ2-4; d_call: .; v_call: TRBV19; cdr3_aa: CASSYSDWENIQYF; cdr3_nt: TGTGCCAGTAGTTACAGCGACTGGGAAAACATTCAGTACTTC
clone_size: few; j_call: TRBJ1-4; d_call: .; v_call: TRBV5-8; cdr3_aa: CASSFTGKGTNEKLFF; cdr3_nt: TGTGCCAGCAGCTTTACAGGGAAGGGGACTAATGAAAAACTGTTTTTT
clone_size: .; j_call: TRBJ2-1; d_call: .; v_call: TRBV7-3; cdr3_aa: CASSFGSGRISYNEQFF; cdr3_nt: TGTGCCAGCAGCTTTGGTTCGGGGAGGATCTCCTACAATGAGCAGTTCTTC
clone_size: .; j_call: TRBJ2-1; d_call: .; v_call: TRBV28; cdr3_aa: CASSLSTRVSYNEQFF; cdr3_nt: TGTGCCAGCAGTTTATCTACTAGAGTCTCCTACAATGAGCAGTTCTTC
clone_size: .; j_call: TRBJ1-3; d_call: .; v_call: TRBV18; cdr3_aa: CASSPTRDIYSGNTIYF; cdr3_nt: TGTGCCAGCTCACCGACAAGGGACATTTACTCTGGAAACACCATATATTTT
clone_size: few; j_call: TRBJ1-6; d_call: .; v_call: TRBV19; cdr3_aa: CASSTGTRHNSPLHF; cdr3_nt: TGTGCCAGTAGTACTGGAACCAGGCATAATTCACCCCTCCACTTT
clone_size: .; j_call: TRBJ2-3; d_call: .; v_call: TRBV5-4; cdr3_aa: CASSLDKRTDTQYF; cdr3_nt: TGTGCCAGCAGCTTGGACAAGCGCACAGATACGCAGTATTTT
clone_size: few; j_call: TRBJ2-2; d_call: .; v_call: TRBV11-2; cdr3_aa: CASSLDPNTGELFF; cdr3_nt: TGTGCCAGCAGCTTAGATCCAAACACCGGGGAGCTGTTTTTT
clone_size: .; j_call: TRBJ1-2; d_call: .; v_call: TRBV19; cdr3_aa: CASTVGTAANYGYTF; cdr3_nt: TGTGCCAGTACCGTCGGGACCGCAGCTAACTATGGCTACACCTTC
clone_size: .; j_call: TRBJ1-4; d_call: TRBD1; v_call: TRBV6-2/TRBV6-3; cdr3_aa: CASSYRAQGIANEKLFF; cdr3_nt: TGTGCCAGCAGTTACCGTGCACAGGGGATTGCGAATGAAAAACTGTTTTTT
clone_size: .; j_call: TRBJ2-4; d_call: .; v_call: TRBV7-2; cdr3_aa: CASRLDRGGNIQYF; cdr3_nt: TGTGCCAGCAGACTCGACAGGGGAGGGAACATTCAGTACTTC
clone_size: .; j_call: TRBJ2-1; d_call: .; v_call: TRBV5-8; cdr3_aa: CASSLVIGNSYNEQFF; cdr3_nt: TGTGCCAGCAGCCTGGTCATAGGCAACTCCTACAATGAGCAGTTCTTC
clone_size: once; j_call: TRBJ1-1; d_call: .; v_call: TRBV9; cdr3_aa: CASSVWGGADTEAFF; cdr3_nt: TGTGCCAGCAGCGTATGGGGGGGGGCGGACACTGAAGCTTTCTTT
clone_size: .; j_call: TRBJ1-4; d_call: .; v_call: TRBV5-1; cdr3_aa: CASSSNFNEKLFF; cdr3_nt: TGCGCCAGCAGCTCTAATTTTAATGAAAAACTGTTTTTT
clone_size: few; j_call: TRBJ1-3; d_call: .; v_call: TRBV7-9; cdr3_aa: CASSYTVDVNTIYF; cdr3_nt: TGTGCCAGCAGCTATACCGTGGACGTCAACACCATATATTTT
clone_size: few; j_call: TRBJ1-1; d_call: .; v_call: TRBV13; cdr3_aa: CASSLRDKNTEAFF; cdr3_nt: TGTGCCAGCAGCCTCCGGGACAAAAACACTGAAGCTTTCTTT
clone_size: .; j_call: TRBJ1-2; d_call: .; v_call: TRBV28; cdr3_aa: CASRPRGQHGYTF; cdr3_nt: TGTGCCAGCAGACCCAGGGGTCAGCATGGCTACACCTTC
clone_size: .; j_call: TRBJ2-4; d_call: TRBD1; v_call: TRBV2; cdr3_aa: CASSEAPGQVLPF; cdr3_nt: TGTGCCAGCAGTGAAGCGCCGGGACAGGTGTTACCCTTC
clone_size: .; j_call: TRBJ1-5; d_call: .; v_call: TRBV30; cdr3_aa: CAWNRGGNQPQHF; cdr3_nt: TGTGCCTGGAACCGAGGTGGCAATCAGCCCCAGCATTTT
clone_size: .; j_call: TRBJ2-5; d_call: .; v_call: TRBV10-2; cdr3_aa: CASRRGQNRTQYF; cdr3_nt: TGCGCCAGCAGACGGGGCCAAAACCGGACCCAGTACTTC
clone_size: few; j_call: TRBJ1-3; d_call: TRBD1; v_call: TRBV28; cdr3_aa: CASSPDRGAGNTIYF; cdr3_nt: TGTGCCAGCAGTCCGGACAGGGGGGCTGGAAACACCATATATTTT
clone_size: .; j_call: TRBJ1-3; d_call: TRBD1; v_call: TRBV28; cdr3_aa: CASSSGEDRAAGNTIYF; cdr3_nt: TGTGCCAGCAGTTCGGGAGAGGACAGGGCAGCTGGAAACACCATATATTTT
clone_size: .; j_call: TRBJ2-5; d_call: TRBD2; v_call: TRBV9; cdr3_aa: CASSVLAGPQETQYF; cdr3_nt: TGTGCCAGCAGCGTACTAGCGGGTCCCCAAGAGACCCAGTACTTC
clone_size: .; j_call: TRBJ1-1; d_call: .; v_call: TRBV29-1; cdr3_aa: CSPRVGTEAFF; cdr3_nt: TGCAGCCCCAGGGTTGGCACTGAAGCTTTCTTT
clone_size: .; j_call: TRBJ1-2; d_call: .; v_call: TRBV7-2; cdr3_aa: CASSNRVAENYGYTF; cdr3_nt: TGTGCCAGCAGTAACCGGGTGGCAGAAAACTATGGCTACACCTTC
clone_size: .; j_call: TRBJ2-3; d_call: .; v_call: TRBV18; cdr3_aa: CASSRTTGTDTQYF; cdr3_nt: TGTGCCAGCTCTCGAACGACAGGAACAGATACGCAGTATTTT
clone_size: few; j_call: TRBJ1-2; d_call: TRBD1; v_call: TRBV5-1; cdr3_aa: CASRGPRGHSTNYGYTF; cdr3_nt: TGCGCCAGCAGGGGGCCCAGGGGGCATTCTACTAACTATGGCTACACCTTC
clone_size: .; j_call: TRBJ1-4; d_call: .; v_call: TRBV7-9; cdr3_aa: CASSPSSATNEKLFF; cdr3_nt: TGTGCCAGCAGCCCGTCGAGTGCAACTAATGAAAAACTGTTTTTT
clone_size: .; j_call: TRBJ1-6; d_call: .; v_call: TRBV2; cdr3_aa: CASSYRDQQPLHF; cdr3_nt: TGTGCCAGCAGTTACCGGGACCAGCAACCCCTCCACTTT
clone_size: .; j_call: TRBJ2-1; d_call: .; v_call: TRBV10-3; cdr3_aa: CAISESGQWNEQFF; cdr3_nt: TGTGCCATCAGTGAGTCAGGACAGTGGAATGAGCAGTTCTTC
clone_size: few; j_call: TRBJ1-4; d_call: TRBD1; v_call: TRBV29-1; cdr3_aa: CSVRPTTGGNEKLFF; cdr3_nt: TGCAGCGTTCGACCCACGACAGGGGGTAATGAAAAACTGTTTTTT
clone_size: .; j_call: TRBJ1-3; d_call: .; v_call: TRBV19; cdr3_aa: CASSTDSTRNTIYF; cdr3_nt: TGTGCCAGTAGTACGGACAGTACCCGAAACACCATATATTTT
clone_size: .; j_call: TRBJ2-1; d_call: TRBD1; v_call: TRBV6-4; cdr3_aa: CASSDLMSFRTGVFDEQFF; cdr3_nt: TGTGCCAGCAGTGACTTAATGAGCTTCCGGACAGGGGTCTTCGATGAGCAGTTCTTC
clone_size: .; j_call: TRBJ2-1; d_call: .; v_call: TRBV5-1; cdr3_aa: CASSLALSGVNEQFF; cdr3_nt: TGCGCCAGCAGCTTGGCCCTTTCAGGGGTCAATGAGCAGTTCTTC
clone_size: .; j_call: TRBJ2-2; d_call: .; v_call: TRBV13; cdr3_aa: CASSLRRTAMNTGELFF; cdr3_nt: TGTGCCAGCAGCTTACGTAGGACAGCCATGAACACCGGGGAGCTGTTTTTT
clone_size: few; j_call: TRBJ2-2; d_call: TRBD1; v_call: TRBV23-1; cdr3_aa: CASSGQGNDTGELFF; cdr3_nt: TGCGCCAGCAGTGGACAGGGGAATGACACCGGGGAGCTGTTTTTT
clone_size: once; j_call: TRBJ1-2; d_call: TRBD1; v_call: TRBV7-8; cdr3_aa: CASSLEGPRGRRGYTF; cdr3_nt: TGTGCCAGCAGCTTAGAGGGTCCCAGGGGGCGCCGGGGCTACACCTTC
clone_size: .; j_call: TRBJ2-3; d_call: .; v_call: TRBV5-6; cdr3_aa: CASSTRDPTDTQYF; cdr3_nt: TGTGCCAGCAGCACCCGGGACCCCACAGATACGCAGTATTTT
clone_size: few; j_call: TRBJ1-5; d_call: .; v_call: TRBV28; cdr3_aa: CAGSPARYSNQPQHF; cdr3_nt: TGTGCCGGTTCTCCGGCGCGTTATAGCAATCAGCCCCAGCATTTT
clone_size: medium-sized; j_call: TRBJ1-2; d_call: .; v_call: TRBV2; cdr3_aa: CASSARPGSPNYGYTF; cdr3_nt: TGTGCCAGCAGCGCAAGACCCGGATCCCCTAACTATGGCTACACCTTC
clone_size: once; j_call: TRBJ1-6; d_call: .; v_call: TRBV7-9; cdr3_aa: CASSLGQDSPLHF; cdr3_nt: TGTGCCAGCAGCTTAGGACAAGATTCACCCCTCCACTTT
clone_size: .; j_call: TRBJ1-2; d_call: TRBD1; v_call: TRBV5-1; cdr3_aa: CASSLSGTGSGYTF; cdr3_nt: TGCGCCAGCAGCTTATCCGGGACAGGGAGCGGCTACACCTTC
clone_size: .; j_call: TRBJ1-5; d_call: TRBD1; v_call: TRBV19; cdr3_aa: CASSKQQGNNQPQHF; cdr3_nt: TGTGCCAGTAGTAAACAACAGGGGAACAATCAGCCCCAGCATTTT
clone_size: .; j_call: TRBJ2-1; d_call: .; v_call: TRBV5-1; cdr3_aa: CASSLGGTTYNEQFF; cdr3_nt: TGCGCCAGCAGCTTGGGAGGGACAACTTACAATGAGCAGTTCTTC